Listed below are T cell receptor beta chains from one sample, sequenced in a study of molecular identifiers for immune sequencing clone quantification. TCRdb re-called the PCR reads with MiXCR, one entry per CDR3 protein. This table has roughly 320,000 distinct CDR3 sequences, 20% to 25% appearing once. Sequences were obtained from naive CD8+ T cells from blood, with Jurkat cell RNA spiked in. These TCRs come from a human donor in good health. Some libraries in this study had Jurkat cell RNA spiked in. The CDR3 runs from the conserved cysteine through the conserved F or W. A D gene is named only where the DNA matches it firmly. Size is stated as once, few or many counts, or a class when the clone is expanded.

>TRBV19|TRBJ1-1|many|.
CASVMGNTEAFF
TGTGCCAGTGTGATGGGGAACACTGAAGCTTTCTTT
>TRBV6-2/TRBV6-3|TRBJ1-5|many|.
CASSYLSAPNQPQHF
TGTGCCAGCAGTTATCTGTCCGCTCCAAATCAGCCCCAGCATTTT
>TRBV7-9|TRBJ2-1|many|TRBD2
CATGSGTSNEQFF
TGTGCCACCGGTTCCGGGACTAGCAATGAGCAGTTCTTC
>TRBV4-1|TRBJ1-1|many|TRBD1
CASSQEGTGRMNTEAFF
TGCGCCAGCAGCCAAGAAGGGACAGGGAGGATGAACACTGAAGCTTTCTTT
>TRBV29-1|TRBJ2-3|many|TRBD2
CSVEGGTSGTADTQYF
TGCAGCGTTGAAGGGGGGACTAGCGGGACCGCAGATACGCAGTATTTT
>TRBV5-7|TRBJ2-7|many|.
CASSRPDYKLDEQYF
TGTGCCAGCAGCAGACCGGACTACAAGCTCGACGAGCAGTACTTC
>TRBV6-2/TRBV6-3|TRBJ2-5|few|.
CASSRGFGQFQETQYF
TGTGCCAGCAGCCGGGGGTTTGGTCAGTTTCAAGAGACCCAGTACTTC
>TRBV3-1|TRBJ2-7|many|.
CASRVPGGEQYF
TGTGCCAGCAGAGTTCCCGGGGGAGAGCAGTACTTC
>TRBV30|TRBJ1-5|many|.
CAWSVHRSQPQHF
TGTGCCTGGAGTGTACATAGGAGTCAGCCCCAGCATTTT
>TRBV5-4|TRBJ2-5|many|.
CASKVPNQETQYF
TGTGCCAGCAAGGTACCGAACCAAGAGACCCAGTACTTC
>TRBV13|TRBJ2-5|many|.
CASSSRDQSSQETQYF
TGTGCCAGCAGCTCCCGGGACCAGAGTTCCCAAGAGACCCAGTACTTC
>TRBV5-6|TRBJ2-5|few|.
CASSDGNTSPQETQYF
TGTGCCAGCAGCGACGGAAATACTAGCCCCCAGGAGACCCAGTACTTC
>TRBV5-8|TRBJ1-1|many|.
CASTLMGVSYTEAFF
TGTGCCAGCACCCTTATGGGGGTTTCGTACACTGAAGCTTTCTTT
>TRBV5-6|TRBJ2-5|many|.
CASSGVADQETQYF
TGTGCCAGCAGCGGGGTAGCGGACCAAGAGACCCAGTACTTC